Listed here are 11 T cell receptor beta chains from one sample, sequenced in a study of blood T cell repertoires in COVID-19 (dated by TCRdb to the early 2020s). The method behind the library was the immunoSEQ multiplex PCR assay. TCRdb holds this immuneACCESS table with in-frame rearrangements only. Some clones are missing; in checked studies, unresolved V genes explain under half, and the rest has no known cause. The sample table records a few hundred thousand clones; 70% to 90% of these occur just once. The biggest ten clones account for 2.5% of the sample. The sequencing input was PBMCs or T cells enriched from blood (not recorded which). The receptors were gathered from a woman between 40 and 55 years old with acute COVID-19.

This chain connects TRBV18 to TRBJ2-3; possible D gene TRBD1, 6 bases. CDR1 is KGHSH, CDR2 LQKENI, per germline. This CDR3 has 14 amino acids. Trimming left V 1 base short and J 6 bases short, with 11 bases between. The CDR3 here is CASSPLTGRDTQYF. The CDR3 DNA sequence: TGTGCCAGCTCACCACTAACAGGGCGGGATACGCAGTATTTT.

The chain combines TRBV15 with TRBJ2-1; D gene unclear. Germline V gives CDR1 LNHNV, CDR2 YYDKDF (reference sequence). This CDR3 comprises 12 residues. With 2 bases removed from V and 8 bases from J, the gap between germline ends came to 7 bases. CDR3 DNA sequence: TGTGCCACCAGCAGACGACGGGATGAGCAGTTCTTC. Its translation: CATSRRRDEQFF. The full variable domain, with the rest looked up from reference TRBV15 and TRBJ2-1, is DAMVIQNPRYQVTQFGKPVTLSCSQTLNHNVMYWYQQKSSQAPKLLFHYYDKDFNNEADTPDNFQSRRPNTSFCFLDIRSPGLGDTAMYLCATSRRRDEQFFGPGTRLTVL.

This chain links TRBV29-1 with TRBJ1-1; 7 bases match TRBD1. CDR1 and CDR2 from the germline V gene are SQVTM and ANQGSEA. V lost 4 bases and J lost 2; bases outside the gene matches: 7. The CDR3 has 14 residues. The chain's CDR3 is CSVVGPGGNTEAFF. The DNA for the CDR3 is TGCAGCGTTGTCGGGCCAGGGGGTAACACTGAAGCTTTCTTT.

Points on this clone: This sample includes further DNA sequences coding for the same CDR3. The chain combines TRBV5-1 with TRBJ2-7, with 9 bases that match TRBD1. CDR3 size: 13 residues. The ends lost 4 bases at V and 4 bases at J; junction bases unmatched: 3. CDR1 is SGHRS and CDR2 is YFSETQ in the germline V gene. The CDR3 spells CASSRDRAYEQYF. DNA of the CDR3: TGCGCCAGCAGCCGGGACAGGGCATACGAGCAGTACTTC.

The genes are TRBV10-3 and TRBJ2-7; the match to TRBD1 covers 7 bases. V trimming: 10 bases; J trimming: 0 bases; junction bases outside the gene matches: 6. From germline, CDR1 is ENHRY and CDR2 SYGVKD. CDR3 length equals 13 residues. The CDR3 DNA is TGTGCCAGCCGACAGGGCCCCTCCTACGAGCAGTACTTC. This gives the protein CASRQGPSYEQYF.

This chain links TRBV30 with TRBJ2-5; 7 bases fit TRBD2. CDR1 is GTSNPN and CDR2 is SVGIG in the germline V gene (reference sequence). The CDR3 is made up of 12 amino acids. The V gene end was trimmed by 5 bases and the J gene end by 6 bases; junction bases not matched to a gene: 6. CDR3 in amino acids: CAWGFSGQTQYF. The CDR3 coding sequence is TGTGCCTGGGGATTTAGCGGGCAGACCCAGTACTTC.

This sequence joins TRBV14 and TRBJ1-1; D possibly corresponds to TRBD1 (6 bases). The length of the CDR3 is 16 residues. Trimming pared 1 base from V and 1 base from J, leaving 13 bases between. Germline CDR1 and CDR2: SGHDN and FVKESK. DNA of the CDR3: TGTGCCAGCAGCCAAGGTTGGGGGCAGGGGAACACTGAAGCTTTCTTT. It translates to CASSQGWGQGNTEAFF.

The chain recombines TRBV7-2 with TRBJ1-3; D is unclear. Trimming removed 0 bases at V and 2 bases at J, with 11 bases between. Per the germline V gene, CDR1 is SGHTA and CDR2 is FQGNSA. This CDR3 has 16 amino acids. The CDR3 sequence is CASSLALEGTGNTIYF. As DNA, the CDR3 is TGTGCCAGCAGCTTAGCACTAGAGGGCACTGGAAACACCATATATTTT.

The J gene is TRBJ2-2, the V gene TRBV27; TRBD2 matches at 10 bases. J was trimmed by 4 bases and V by 2 bases; bases with no gene match: 1. This CDR3 spans 15 amino acids. CDR1 and CDR2 (germline): MNHEY, SMNVEV (reference sequence). In nucleotides, the CDR3 is TGTGCCAGCAGTTTACTAGCGGGAGTCACCGGGGAGCTGTTTTTT. Protein product: CASSLLAGVTGELFF.

The chain employs TRBV7-9 and TRBJ1-1, with D unresolved. Trimming removed 4 bases at V and 1 base at J, with 13 bases between. This CDR3 is built from 15 residues. Germline V CDR1 and CDR2: SEHNR, FQNEAQ (reference sequence). CDR3 DNA sequence: TGTGCCAGCAGCTCTCTCCGACTTGAGAACACTGAAGCTTTCTTT. This sequence encodes CASSSLRLENTEAFF. Using reference TRBV7-9 and TRBJ1-1 for the parts outside the CDR3, the full variable domain is DTGVSQNPRHKITKRGQNVTFRCDPISEHNRLYWYRQTLGQGPEFLTYFQNEAQLEKSRLLSDRFSAERPKGSFSTLEIQRTEQGDSAMYLCASSSLRLENTEAFFGQGTRLTVV.

This clone was seen a single time. The chain is built from TRBV28 and TRBJ1-1, with 8 bases aligning to TRBD1. The CDR3 is made up of 15 amino acids. The germline gives CDR1 MDHEN, CDR2 SYDVKM. V lost 5 bases, J lost 12 bases, and 17 bases stayed unmatched. The CDR3 sequence is CASSPFSGTGISTFF. In nucleotides, the CDR3 is TGTGCCAGCAGTCCTTTTTCCGGGACAGGAATCAGTACTTTCTTT.